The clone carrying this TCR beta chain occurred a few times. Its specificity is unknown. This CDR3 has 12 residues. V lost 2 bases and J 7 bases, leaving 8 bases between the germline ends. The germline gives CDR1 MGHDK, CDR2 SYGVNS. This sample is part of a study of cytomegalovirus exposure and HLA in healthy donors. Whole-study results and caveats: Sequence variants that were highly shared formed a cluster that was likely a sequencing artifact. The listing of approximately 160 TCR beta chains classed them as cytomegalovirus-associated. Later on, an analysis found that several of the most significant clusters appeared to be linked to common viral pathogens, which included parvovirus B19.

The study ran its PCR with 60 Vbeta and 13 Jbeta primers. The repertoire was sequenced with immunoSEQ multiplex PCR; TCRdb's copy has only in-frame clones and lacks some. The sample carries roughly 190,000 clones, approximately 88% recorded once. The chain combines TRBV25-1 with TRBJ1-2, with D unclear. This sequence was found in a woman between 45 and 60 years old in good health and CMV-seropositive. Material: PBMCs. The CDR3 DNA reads TGTGCCAGCAGTGAAGATGGGCTTGGCTACACCTTC. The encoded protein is CASSEDGLGYTF.